This entry lists 9 T cell receptor beta chains sequenced from one sample in a study of blood T cell repertoires in COVID-19. Generated by immunoSEQ multiplex PCR, the TCRdb table keeps only in-frame clones and is missing some. This table has some 130,000 clones, more than 85% appearing once. The sequenced sample consisted of peripheral blood. These receptors came from a man aged 60 to 69 with active or convalescent COVID-19.

The V call is TRBV2, the J call TRBJ2-7, with 8 bases identical to TRBD2. The germline V gene has CDR1 SNHLY and CDR2 FYNNEI. J lost 5 bases, V lost 10 bases, and 13 bases had no gene match. There are 14 residues in the CDR3. CDR3 sequence (DNA): TGTGCCATCCGCGGGTACGGGGGGGTCGACGAGCAGTACTTC. Translating it yields CAIRGYGGVDEQYF. The full variable domain, in which reference TRBV2 and TRBJ2-7 provide the parts outside the CDR3, is EPEVTQTPSHQVTQMGQEVILRCVPISNHLYFYWYRQILGQKVEFLVSFYNNEISEKSEIFDDQFSVERPDGSNFTLKIRSTKLEDSAMYFCAIRGYGGVDEQYFGPGTRLTVT.

The chain uses TRBV15 and TRBJ1-5, with 8 bases identical to TRBD1. Per germline, CDR1 LNHNV and CDR2 YYDKDF (reference sequence). There are 13 residues in the CDR3. The V segment lost 5 bases and the J segment 11 bases; nucleotides outside the gene matches: 8. CDR3 in DNA: TGTGCCACCAGCGCCAGCAGGGGGCGGTCCCAGCATTTT. Translated, it gives CATSASRGRSQHF.

The chain has TRBV29-1 and TRBJ1-2; 9 bases line up with TRBD1. The V gene end was trimmed by 3 bases and the J gene end by 7 bases; junction bases not matched to a gene: 6. The CDR3 extends over 13 amino acids. CDR1 is SQVTM, CDR2 ANQGSEA, per germline. In DNA form, the CDR3 reads TGCAGCGTTGAGTCCGGGACAGGGAGTGGCTACACCTTC. It codes for CSVESGTGSGYTF.

The chain is built from TRBV27 and TRBJ1-5, with 7 bases that match TRBD1. Germline CDR1 MNHEY, CDR2 SMNVEV (reference sequence). Trimming removed 6 bases from V and 3 bases from J; junction bases left unmatched: 5. The CDR3 runs to 14 residues. CDR3 nucleotides: TGTGCCAGCAGCCCGGGACAGTTCAATCAGCCCCAGCATTTT. This codes for CASSPGQFNQPQHF.

This chain's CDR3 is CASRELAGDAGELFF. CDR3 bases: TGTGCCAGCAGGGAACTAGCGGGAGACGCCGGGGAGCTGTTTTTT. This chain uses TRBV2 with TRBJ2-2; 11 positions match TRBD2. The CDR3 has 15 residues. The junction had 6 bases not matched to a gene; V was cut back by 6 bases and J by 6 bases. Germline CDR1 is SNHLY and CDR2 is FYNNEI.

The CDR3 reads CATLQGAKGNTIYF. The CDR3 coding sequence is TGTGCCACCCTACAGGGGGCTAAAGGAAACACCATATATTTT. The chain couples TRBV28 to TRBJ1-3; TRBD1 aligns across 9 bases. V lost 10 bases, J lost 4 bases, and 8 bases stayed unmatched. The CDR3 is made up of 14 amino acids. Germline values: CDR1 MDHEN, CDR2 SYDVKM.

The chain carries TRBV5-6 and TRBJ2-7, with 8 bases fitting TRBD1. Trimming cost V 7 bases and J 2 bases; bases outside gene matches: 5. The CDR3 contains 13 residues. Germline V gene sequence: CDR1 SGHDT, CDR2 YYEEEE. The chain's CDR3 is CASQQDRAYEQYF. CDR3 nucleotide sequence: TGTGCCAGCCAGCAGGACAGGGCCTACGAGCAGTACTTC.

The rearrangement joins TRBV5-1 to TRBJ1-6; D unresolved. The CDR3 sequence is 12 residues long. The ends were cut back, 10 bases at V and 9 bases at J, with 14 bases in the middle. CDR1 SGHRS and CDR2 YFSETQ come from the germline V gene. CDR3 bases: TGCGCCCCCCCCGAGCCGGGTTCACCCCTCCACTTT. It yields the protein CAPPEPGSPLHF.

The sample holds one count of this clone. This sequence joins TRBV2 and TRBJ2-3, with 8 bases lining up with TRBD1. Germline V gene lookup returns CDR1 SNHLY and CDR2 FYNNEI. Trimming took 7 bases from V and 2 from J; bases not matched to a gene: 8. This CDR3 is 15 amino acids long. CDR3 coding DNA: TGTGCCAGCATTTGGACAGGGTACTCCACAGATACGCAGTATTTT. Protein: CASIWTGYSTDTQYF.